This T cell receptor beta chain is drawn from a study of CD8+CD57+ T cells in acquired aplastic anemia listed by TCRdb under 2018. About the study as a whole: Extracted DNA from sorted CD4+ and CD8+ cells averaged about 2.9 ug, ranging from roughly 0.17 to 27.4 ug. CD8+CD57+ expansion was defined as frequency above the mean frequency observed in healthy subjects.

Genomic DNA was used as template for profiling of TCR beta VDJ combinations and CDR3 sequences. TCR repertoire sequencing was run on an Illumina HiSeq 2000. In the authors' own workflow: Repertoires were assessed using TRBV/TRBJ rearrangement plots, CDR3 size and DJ length profiles, and Simpson's diversity index. The most abundant DNA sequence in the deep sequencing data was taken as the immunodominant clone. CDR3 amino acid sequences were screened for sharing across subjects and compared with published repertoires and the VDJdb database. Using fastp at Q25 and MiXCR, TCRdb reprocessed the public reads and kept productive beta chains. Every CDR3 protein is listed once, alongside the most common genes and DNA of its rows. TCRdb, rather than the study authors, made the V and J calls. This sample is represented by over 250,000 distinct CDR3 sequences; roughly 53% of them were singletons. The ten largest clones add up to around 1.3% of the sample.

What the authors observed across the whole study: Although roughly 29 CD8+ CDR3 sequences were shared by patients and controls, these sequences appeared highly expressed in patients and within the immunodominant clones of patients. Between patients and healthy controls, no significant difference in CD8+ Simpson's diversity was found (P=0.060).

Expansion of CD8+CD57+ cells had been shown by flow cytometry in the patients chosen for sequencing. Every patient had severe acquired aplastic anemia, diagnosed using the International Study of Aplastic Anemia and Agranulocytosis and Camitta criteria. No therapy had been received by the patients at the time of blood sampling. In this study, sorted CD4+ and CD8+ T cells from the blood of healthy subjects and of severe aplastic anemia patients had their TCR repertoires deep-sequenced. Patients were enrolled under clinicaltrials.gov protocols 00001620, 01623167, 00001397, 00071045, 00081523 and 00961064 in the USA. Ficoll-Paque density gradient centrifugation was used to isolate peripheral blood mononuclear cells. Before DNA extraction, CD4+ and CD8+ T cells were sorted by FACS or by magnetic beads. Taken from cysteine to phenylalanine, the CDR3 has 17 residues. Left in the record is the CDR3 DNA by itself, 51 bases read in frame from the first base. V has 6 bases trimmed and J has 3 bases trimmed; junction bases matching no gene number 6. The germline V gene encodes CDR1 SNHLY and CDR2 FYNNEI.

Many counts were recorded for this clonotype. This clone's antigen is unknown. Per-base qualities were not stored, and no clone one base away is much larger. This receptor was taken from a human donor with aplastic anemia. Sequenced: sorted CD4+, CD8+, or CD8+CD57+ T cells (not recorded which) from PBMCs. The rearranged segments are TRBV2 and TRBJ2-2, with 14 bases aligning to TRBD2. The CDR3 protein is CASRMTSGGADTGELFF. The DNA sequence is as follows: TGTGCCAGCAGGATGACTAGCGGGGGGGCGGACACCGGGGAGCTGTTTTTT.